This TCR beta chain was observed in a study of PD-1 blockade in classical Hodgkin lymphoma. The wider study: Every 2 weeks, patients got 3 mg/kg intravenous nivolumab. Study-level points and caveats: Underlying causes for the observed repertoire differences were not defined, possibly disease activity or prior therapy. CD4+ TCR diversity, unlike CD8+, rose significantly by C4D1. Partial responders and progressors had significantly lower baseline TCR diversity.

Produced via immunoSEQ multiplex PCR; TCRdb's table is partial and in-frame only. Among about 25,000 clones listed, roughly four fifths were seen once. This CDR3 contains 14 residues. Trimming removed 0 bases from V and 0 bases from J, with 5 bases in between. Germline lookup yields CDR1 LGHNA and CDR2 YSLEER. The time point here: cycle 4 day 1 (C4D1), after less than seven weeks of nivolumab. All patients experienced relapse after autologous stem cell transplantation, and brentuximab vedotin exposure was variable. Notes on this clone: Its antigen remains unknown.

The input for sequencing was peripheral blood mononuclear cells (PBMCs), taken before the fourth cycle of nivolumab. This TCR was sampled from a human donor with classical Hodgkin lymphoma. V is TRBV4-3 and J is TRBJ1-2; D is uncertain. This CDR3 is CASSQERANYGYTF. The DNA of the CDR3 is TGCGCCAGCAGCCAAGAAAGGGCTAACTATGGCTACACCTTC.